Shown below are 21 T cell receptor beta chains from a single sample sequenced in a study of beta chain features in type 1 diabetes. Expressed TCRB transcripts were sequenced after all isolated RNA was converted to cDNA. Assay: immunoSEQ multiplex PCR; the TCRdb copy retains only in-frame clones and omits some. The repertoire holds hundreds of thousands of clones, with 10% to 15% as singletons. Material for sequencing was naive CD4+ T cells from blood. Receptors were obtained from a man between 18 and 35 years old in good health.

This clone has just a few counts. The chain carries TRBV4-3 and TRBJ2-5, with TRBD2 as a possible D gene (7 bases). The length of the CDR3 is 16 residues. V was clipped by 4 bases and J by 2 bases, with 17 bases between them. Germline V gives CDR1 LGHNA, CDR2 YSLEER. The CDR3 bases are TGCGCCAGCAGCCTTTACCGGGGAGGGGGGCAAGAGACCCAGTACTTC. Translation: CASSLYRGGGQETQYF.

The chain is built from TRBV15 and TRBJ2-4, with D tentatively TRBD1 (6 bases). Between the trimmed V and J ends, which lost 2 bases and 7 bases, there was a span of 27 bases. The CDR3 totals 19 residues. The germline gives CDR1 LNHNV, CDR2 YYDKDF (reference sequence). This CDR3 is CATSRTPGAFGFGRNIQYF. CDR3 nucleotide sequence: TGTGCCACCAGCAGAACCCCAGGGGCGTTTGGGTTCGGAAGGAACATTCAGTACTTC.

The chain uses TRBV28 and TRBJ2-7, with D possibly TRBD1 on 7 matching bases. Between the trimmed V and J ends, which lost 7 bases and 4 bases, there was a span of 14 bases. The CDR3 sequence is 13 residues long. CDR1 and CDR2 (germline): MDHEN, SYDVKM. This chain's CDR3 is CASNSGGLYEQYF. CDR3 bases: TGTGCCAGCAATTCAGGGGGGCTATACGAGCAGTACTTC.

The CDR3 protein is CASSSPGIGYGYTF. CDR3 DNA: TGTGCCAGCAGTTCCCCGGGGATCGGCTATGGCTACACCTTC. The chain carries TRBV28 and TRBJ1-2, with unresolved D. Germline V gives CDR1 MDHEN, CDR2 SYDVKM. Trimming pared 4 bases from V and 4 bases from J, leaving 13 bases between. The CDR3 sequence is 14 residues long.

This chain joins TRBV29-1 and TRBJ1-1, with a weak D call TRBD1 (6 bases). Looked up from germline, CDR1 is SQVTM and CDR2 is ANQGSEA. The length of the CDR3 is 14 residues. V was shortened by 4 bases and J by 1 base, with 13 bases between the two germline ends. In DNA form, the CDR3 reads TGCAGCGTTGTACAGACGACAGGGAACACTGAAGCTTTCTTT. Its translation: CSVVQTTGNTEAFF.

This clone has just a few counts. J is TRBJ2-7 and V is TRBV7-2; TRBD2 might be the D (5 bases). The length of the CDR3 is 14 residues. Germline V CDR1 and CDR2: SGHTA, FQGNSA. V lost 5 bases to trimming and J lost 4 bases, with 15 bases between them. In nucleotides, the CDR3 is TGTGCCAGCAGCGCGACGGGGTCGTGGTACGAGCAGTACTTC. This codes for CASSATGSWYEQYF.

This clone turned up a few times. The gene calls are TRBV7-7 and TRBJ1-5, with a weak D call TRBD1 (5 bases). V gave up 5 bases and J gave up 6 bases, with 14 bases separating them. The CDR3 loop spans 14 amino acids. Germline lookup yields CDR1 SSHAT and CDR2 FNYEAQ (reference sequence). CDR3: CASSQPGGGQPQHF. The CDR3 DNA reads TGTGCCAGCAGCCAGCCCGGGGGGGGTCAGCCCCAGCATTTT.

The rearrangement joins TRBV30 to TRBJ2-7, with 11 positions matching TRBD1. V shed 0 bases, J shed 4 bases, and the junction held 11 bases outside the gene matches. This CDR3 comprises 17 residues. Germline CDR1 and CDR2: GTSNPN and SVGIG (reference sequence). CDR3 sequence: CAWSVWMGQGGVYEQYF. The CDR3, as DNA: TGTGCCTGGAGTGTATGGATGGGACAGGGGGGGGTTTACGAGCAGTACTTC.

This sequence joins TRBV30 and TRBJ1-2, with 7 nucleotides matching TRBD1. Germline V lookup: CDR1 GTSNPN, CDR2 SVGIG (reference sequence). The V and J ends lost 0 bases and 7 bases, in that order; junction bases with no gene match: 8. The CDR3 has 14 residues. For the CDR3, the DNA is TGTGCCTGGAGTGTACTTATAACAGGGGTTGGCTACACCTTC. Translating it yields CAWSVLITGVGYTF.

This clone was seen only a few times. CDR3 amino acids: CASSVAGTGANIQYF. The DNA for the CDR3 is TGTGCCAGCAGCGTAGCCGGGACAGGGGCAAACATTCAGTACTTC. This chain joins TRBV9 and TRBJ2-4; 10 nucleotides match TRBD1. The germline gives CDR1 SGDLS, CDR2 YYNGEE. The CDR3 sequence is 15 residues long. J gave up 6 bases and V 0 bases, and 3 bases lay outside the gene matches. The whole variable domain, filled in from reference TRBV9 and TRBJ2-4, reads DSGVTQTPKHLITATGQRVTLRCSPRSGDLSVYWYQQSLDQGLQFLIQYYNGEERAKGNILERFSAQQFPDLHSELNLSSLELGDSALYFCASSVAGTGANIQYFGAGTRLSVL.

This rearrangement joins TRBV29-1 to TRBJ2-5; weak D call: TRBD1 (6 bases). V dropped 5 bases and J dropped 1 base, with 23 bases sitting between them. The germline V gene encodes CDR1 SQVTM and CDR2 ANQGSEA. The CDR3 is 17 amino acids. The CDR3 loop reads CSVMPTGSKETQETQYF. The DNA of the CDR3 is TGCAGCGTTATGCCCACAGGGTCTAAGGAAACCCAAGAGACCCAGTACTTC.

This chain connects TRBV18 to TRBJ2-3; D gene ambiguous. Trimming removed 5 bases at V and 0 bases at J, with 12 bases between. The V gene's germline CDR1 is KGHSH and CDR2 LQKENI. The CDR3 contains 15 residues. The CDR3 DNA reads as TGTGCCAGCTCAACCATAGAACCTAGCACAGATACGCAGTATTTT. Translation: CASSTIEPSTDTQYF.

The rearrangement uses TRBV9 and TRBJ2-3; 7 bases match TRBD2. This CDR3 has 15 residues. The V gene end was trimmed by 1 base and the J gene end by 5 bases; junction bases not matched to a gene: 7. CDR1 and CDR2 (germline): SGDLS, YYNGEE. The CDR3 is CASSVWGGMGDTQYF. The CDR3 nucleotides read TGTGCCAGCAGCGTATGGGGGGGAATGGGAGATACGCAGTATTTT.

The CDR3 protein is CASSYGLGTSQYF. The DNA for the CDR3 is TGTGCCAGCAGTTACGGACTGGGAACTTCGCAGTATTTT. J is TRBJ2-3 and V is TRBV6-6; possible D gene TRBD2, 5 bases. The CDR3 spans 13 residues. The germline V gene has CDR1 MNHNY and CDR2 SVGAGI (reference sequence). Trimming took 2 bases from V and 10 from J, leaving 13 bases between them.

This clone turned up a few times. The gene calls are TRBV23-1 and TRBJ1-1, with 7 positions matching TRBD1. TRBV23-1 has ORF status, its function being uncertain. V lost 3 bases to trimming and J lost 8 bases; unmatched junction nucleotides: 12. The CDR3 totals 15 residues. CDR3 loop: CASSHLSGQPVEAFF. CDR3 nucleotide sequence: TGCGCCAGCAGTCATCTCTCGGGACAGCCGGTGGAAGCTTTCTTT.

This clone turned up a few times. The rearrangement links TRBV18 to TRBJ1-2, with D possibly being TRBD1 (6 bases). The germline gives CDR1 KGHSH, CDR2 LQKENI. The CDR3 consists of 15 residues. Trimming pared 3 bases from V and 4 bases from J, leaving 15 bases between. The CDR3 sequence is CASSPQTGPTYGYTF. The CDR3 coding sequence is TGTGCCAGCTCACCGCAGACAGGCCCTACCTATGGCTACACCTTC.

V and J are TRBV5-1 and TRBJ2-2; D is possibly TRBD2 (5 bases). V was clipped by 0 bases and J by 4 bases, with 13 bases between them. Germline V gives CDR1 SGHRS, CDR2 YFSETQ. The CDR3 totals 16 residues. CDR3 sequence: CASSLGSSRGTGELFF. In nucleotides, the CDR3 is TGCGCCAGCAGCTTGGGCTCGTCTCGGGGCACCGGGGAGCTGTTTTTT. Using reference TRBV5-1 and TRBJ2-2 for the parts outside the CDR3, the full variable domain is KAGVTQTPRYLIKTRGQQVTLSCSPISGHRSVSWYQQTPGQGLQFLFEYFSETQRNKGNFPGRFSGRQFSNSRSEMNVSTLELGDSALYLCASSLGSSRGTGELFFGEGSRLTVL.

This clone was observed at least ten times. Written as DNA, the CDR3 is TGTGCCAGCAGCACTAGCACTGAGCAGTTCTTC. It encodes CASSTSTEQFF. V is TRBV9 and J is TRBJ2-1; tentatively, D is TRBD2 (6 bases). Between the trimmed V and J ends, which lost 4 bases and 9 bases, there was a span of 8 bases. There are 11 residues in the CDR3. Germline V gene data show CDR1 as SGDLS and CDR2 as YYNGEE.

The V gene is TRBV4-2, the J gene TRBJ1-5; D might be TRBD1 (6 bases). Germline CDR1 and CDR2: LGHNA and YNFKEQ. V shed 4 bases and J shed 3 bases, with 10 bases lying between them. This CDR3 region has 14 residues. The CDR3 DNA sequence: TGTGCCAGCAGCCTTCGGACAGACAATCAGCCCCAGCATTTT. Its protein product is CASSLRTDNQPQHF.

This chain uses TRBV6-5 with TRBJ1-4; D unresolved. Deletions cut 8 bases from V and 7 bases from J, with 8 bases between. The germline gives CDR1 MNHEY, CDR2 SVGAGI. The CDR3 length is 11 residues. The CDR3 DNA follows: TGTGCCAGCGGCCGGGGTGAAAAACTGTTTTTT. The encoded protein is CASGRGEKLFF.

This sequence joins TRBV30 and TRBJ2-2; no firm D call. The CDR3 consists of 14 residues. CDR1 GTSNPN and CDR2 SVGIG come from the germline V gene (reference sequence). Trimming took 3 bases from V and 4 from J, leaving 12 bases between them. The CDR3 DNA is TGTGCCTGGAGAGTAGACTCCACCACCGGGGAGCTGTTTTTT. Translating gives CAWRVDSTTGELFF.